This T cell receptor (beta chain) came from a study of human T cells and chemical hapten exposure. At the level of the study: In the approximately 24-week study, patients were dosed weekly with diphenylcyclopropenone on the scalp throughout.

This clonotype has only a few counts. The antigen remains unidentified. The CDR3 is 13 amino acids. Germline V gene lookup returns CDR1 DFQATT and CDR2 SNEGSKA (reference sequence). V was cut by 2 bases and J by 5 bases, with 12 bases left in between. In the original workflow: Sample-level TCR yields exhibited a median of approximately 89,000, with a range of about 23,224 to 700,000. TCRdb called the RACE reads again in MiXCR, with one record for every CDR3 protein. It is TCRdb's table, rather than the study itself, that gives the V and J calls and clone size. The sample has some 350,000 distinct CDR3 sequences; around 6% are singletons. Study-level points and caveats: Against controls, expanded TCRs gave rise to significantly more large CDR3 similarity clusters.

The sample's time point: patch test 2, 6 weeks after DPC sensitization. Treatment in this sample: therapeutic diphenylcyclopropenone sensitization with weekly scalp DPC. The material sequenced was whole blood, taken in connection with sensitization to the hapten diphenylcyclopropenone (DPC). The sequence derives from a woman under 30 with alopecia areata. Some clones in this sample may be carry-over from other donors' samples. The chain combines TRBV20-1 with TRBJ1-1; TRBD1 is a possible D gene (6 bases). The CDR3 region has the DNA TGCAGTGCTAGACCCGGGGGCTGGACTGAAGCTTTCTTT. Its translation: CSARPGGWTEAFF.